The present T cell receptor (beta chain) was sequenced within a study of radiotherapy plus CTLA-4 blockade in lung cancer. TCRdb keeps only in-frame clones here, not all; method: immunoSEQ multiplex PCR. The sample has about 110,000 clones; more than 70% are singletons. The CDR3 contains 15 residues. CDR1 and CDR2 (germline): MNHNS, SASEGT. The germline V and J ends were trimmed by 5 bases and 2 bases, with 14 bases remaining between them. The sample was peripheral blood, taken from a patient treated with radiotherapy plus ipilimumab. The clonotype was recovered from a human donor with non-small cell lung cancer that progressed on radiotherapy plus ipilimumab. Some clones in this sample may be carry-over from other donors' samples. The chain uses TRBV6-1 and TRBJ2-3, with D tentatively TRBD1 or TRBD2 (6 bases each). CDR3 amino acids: CASSRGGRNTDTQYF. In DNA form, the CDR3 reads TGTGCCAGCAGTAGAGGGGGGCGAAACACAGATACGCAGTATTTT.